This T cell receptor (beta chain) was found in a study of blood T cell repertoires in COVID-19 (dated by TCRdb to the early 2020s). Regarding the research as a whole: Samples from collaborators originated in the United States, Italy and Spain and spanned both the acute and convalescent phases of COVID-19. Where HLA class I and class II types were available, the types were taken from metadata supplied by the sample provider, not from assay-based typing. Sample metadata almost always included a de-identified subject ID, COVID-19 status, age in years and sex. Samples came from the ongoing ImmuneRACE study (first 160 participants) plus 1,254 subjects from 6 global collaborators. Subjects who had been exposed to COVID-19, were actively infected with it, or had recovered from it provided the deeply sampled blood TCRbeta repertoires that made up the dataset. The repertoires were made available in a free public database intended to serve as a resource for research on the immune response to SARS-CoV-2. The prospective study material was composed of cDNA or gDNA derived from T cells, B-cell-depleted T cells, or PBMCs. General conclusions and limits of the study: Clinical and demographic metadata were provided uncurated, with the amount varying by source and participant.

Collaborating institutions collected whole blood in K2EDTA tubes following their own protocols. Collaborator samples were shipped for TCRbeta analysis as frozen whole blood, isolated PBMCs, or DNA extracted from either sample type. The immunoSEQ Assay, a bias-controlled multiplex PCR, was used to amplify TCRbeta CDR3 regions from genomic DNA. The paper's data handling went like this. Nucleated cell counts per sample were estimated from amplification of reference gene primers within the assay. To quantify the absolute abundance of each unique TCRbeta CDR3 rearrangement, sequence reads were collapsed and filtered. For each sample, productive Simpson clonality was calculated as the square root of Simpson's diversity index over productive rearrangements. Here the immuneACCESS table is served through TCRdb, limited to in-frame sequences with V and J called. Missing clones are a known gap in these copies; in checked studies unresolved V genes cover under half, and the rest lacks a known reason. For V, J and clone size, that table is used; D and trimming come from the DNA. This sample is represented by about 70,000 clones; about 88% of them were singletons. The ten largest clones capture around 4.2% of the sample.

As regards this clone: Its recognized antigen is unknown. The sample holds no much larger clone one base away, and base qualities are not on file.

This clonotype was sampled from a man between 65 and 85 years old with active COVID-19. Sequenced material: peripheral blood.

The CDR3 amino acid sequence is: CASSIGTARDNQPQHF. The nucleotide sequence reads TGTGCCAGTAGTATCGGGACAGCCCGTGATAATCAGCCCCAGCATTTT. The chain joins TRBV19 to TRBJ1-5; TRBD1 agrees with 7 junctional bases. Relative to germline, V is missing 3 bases and J is missing 4 bases, with 9 bases of the junction outside any gene match. The CDR3 runs 16 amino acids, cysteine and phenylalanine included. The DNA shown is the 48-base CDR3, in frame from base 1. The germline V gene encodes CDR1 LNHDA and CDR2 SQIVND (reference sequence).